This TCR beta chain was obtained from a study of graft-versus-host responses after intestinal transplantation (dated by TCRdb to 2020 to 2022). Broadly, across the study: The transplants that recipients received were multivisceral, liver-intestinal, or isolated intestinal. Every recipient was given anti-thymocyte globulin induction, followed by about 3 years of maintenance tacrolimus and steroids. After intestinal transplantation, graft-versus-host and host-versus-graft alloreactive T cell clones in the graft, circulation and bone marrow were tracked using bulk TCR-beta CDR3 sequencing. Alloreactive clones were identified by sequencing pre-transplant mixed lymphocyte reaction products and comparing these products with unstimulated pre-transplant donor and recipient T cells. Of the roughly 23 intestinal transplant recipients enrolled in the cohort, one of whom was a retransplant, a few patients without pretransplant specimens were excluded. A peak of at least 4% donor T cells among recipient peripheral blood mononuclear cells was the definition used for donor T cell macrochimerism. Rather than going through the commercial service, samples from a few later patients were sequenced in-house on an Illumina MiSeq and processed with MiXCR.

To prepare the library, the immunoSEQ multiplex PCR assay was applied. For most patients, genomic DNA was subjected to high-throughput TCR-beta CDR3 sequencing by Adaptive Biotechnologies. The authors' pipeline ran thus. Adaptive's ImmunoSEQ software was the source of the TCR sequencing data for around 20 patients, while a few other patients were processed with MiXCR and VDJtools. Because the origin of CDR3 nucleotide sequences shared between donor and recipient could not be assigned, those sequences were removed. To count as alloreactive, a clone needed at least 2-fold expansion over unstimulated cells and a minimum CFSE-low frequency of 0.002% (template counts) or 0.001% (read counts). Mappable clones were those detected in sequenced pre-transplant spleen, lymph node, or MLR CFSE-low populations of the donor or recipient. Cumulative frequency of alloreactive clones was calculated as a percentage of all sequences weighted by copy number. The table comes from immuneACCESS by way of TCRdb, which keeps in-frame sequences with V and J called. Part of the clones is missing from these tables; in studies checked, under half for an unresolved V gene and the rest for unknown reasons. The V and J calls and clone size were taken over from that table, and D and trimming were inferred from the DNA. A total of fewer than 800 clones appear in this sample, around 96% of them only once. The biggest ten clones account for 7.2% of the sample.

In the first month after transplant, blood samples were collected up to 4 times, and after that at least monthly when available. For this clone: Its antigen is unknown. The sample holds no much larger clone one base away, and base qualities are not on file.

General findings and caveats noted by the study authors: Peak levels of circulating GvH clones were associated with declines in HvG clones early after transplant. GvH clones were detected in recipient bone marrow, and some of these GvH clones were observed earlier in ileal mucosa or blood, consistent with an intestinal mucosal origin. In patients with donor T cell macrochimerism, the allografts had high GvH to HvG T cell clonal ratios. The relatively low number and heterogeneity of intestinal transplant patients limited the conclusions.

The germline ends are 4 bases apart after V is trimmed by 3 bases and J by 5 bases. CDR1 and CDR2, looked up from the germline V gene, are KGHSH and LQKENI. The CDR3 goes from the cysteine to the phenylalanine over 11 residues. Only the CDR3 region is kept as DNA, spanning 33 bases read in frame from base 1. The origin of this receptor is a human patient who received an intestinal transplant, so some T cells may come from the graft donor. The sample in question was PBMCs, obtained 26 days after transplant. The chain was built from TRBV18 and TRBJ2-5; the D gene remains uncertain. The bases are TGTGCCAGCTCACCGGATGAGACCCAGTACTTC. It is translated as CASSPDETQYF.